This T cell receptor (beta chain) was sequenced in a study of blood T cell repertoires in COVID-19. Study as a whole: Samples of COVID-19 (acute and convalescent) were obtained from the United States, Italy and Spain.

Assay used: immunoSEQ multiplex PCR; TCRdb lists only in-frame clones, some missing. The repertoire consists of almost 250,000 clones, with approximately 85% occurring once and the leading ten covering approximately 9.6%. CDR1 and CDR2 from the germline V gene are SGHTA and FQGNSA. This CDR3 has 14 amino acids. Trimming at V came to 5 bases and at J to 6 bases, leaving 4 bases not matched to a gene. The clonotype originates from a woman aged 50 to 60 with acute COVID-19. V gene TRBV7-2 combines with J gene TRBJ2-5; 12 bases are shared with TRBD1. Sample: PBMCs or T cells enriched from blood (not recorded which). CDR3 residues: CASSPGQGAQTQYF. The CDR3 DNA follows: TGTGCCAGCAGCCCGGGACAGGGGGCCCAGACCCAGTACTTC.